A single sample gave rise to the 24 T cell receptor beta chains below, sequenced in a study of tissue T cells after allogeneic stem cell transplantation. The assay was immunoSEQ multiplex PCR, and TCRdb's table has in-frame clones only and misses some. Of several thousand clones listed, about 82% were seen once; the top ten hold 5% to 6.5%. Sequenced here: blood, sampled before transplantation. Source of these receptors: a man aged 40-75 years who later had graft-versus-host disease after an allogeneic stem cell transplant.

The chain uses TRBV19 and TRBJ2-5; the D is unclear. Trimming stripped 1 base from V and 9 bases from J, with 9 bases between. The CDR3 is 12 residues long. The germline V gene has CDR1 LNHDA and CDR2 SQIVND (reference sequence). The CDR3 sequence: CASSIGGEAQYF. CDR3 bases: TGTGCCAGTAGTATAGGGGGTGAGGCCCAGTACTTC.

The gene calls are TRBV5-5 and TRBJ1-1; perhaps TRBD1 as D (6 bases). Germline V lookup: CDR1 SGHKS, CDR2 YYEKEE (reference sequence). CDR3 length: 13 residues. The V end was cut by 4 bases, the J end by 3 bases, with 10 bases between. CDR3 sequence reads: CASSPEGDTEAFF. In DNA, the CDR3 is TGTGCCAGCAGCCCGGAGGGGGACACTGAAGCTTTCTTT. The variable domain in full, completed from reference TRBV5-5 and TRBJ1-1, reads DAGVTQSPTHLIKTRGQQVTLRCSPISGHKSVSWYQQVLGQGPQFIFQYYEKEERGRGNFPDRFSARQFPNYSSELNVNALLLGDSALYLCASSPEGDTEAFFGQGTRLTVV.

DNA of the CDR3: TGCAGCGTTTCGGAGGGCGGCACTGAAGCTTTCTTT. Translation gives CSVSEGGTEAFF. This rearrangement joins TRBV29-1 to TRBJ1-1; D is ambiguous. The germline V and J ends were trimmed by 5 bases and 4 bases, with 11 bases remaining between them. Looked up from germline, CDR1 is SQVTM and CDR2 is ANQGSEA. The CDR3 has 12 amino acids.

The rearrangement links TRBV6-2 or TRBV6-3 to TRBJ1-2, with D unresolved. The ends were cut back, 3 bases at V and 8 bases at J, with 7 bases in the middle. Per germline, CDR1 MNHEY and CDR2 SVGEGT. The CDR3 runs 11 residues. The CDR3 DNA sequence: TGTGCCAGCAGTTATGGGGTCGGCTACACCTTC. It encodes CASSYGVGYTF.

The rearrangement joins TRBV6-5 to TRBJ2-5; TRBD1 matches 7 bases. CDR1 and CDR2 (germline): MNHEY, SVGAGI. This CDR3 contains 12 residues. V trimming: 6 bases; J trimming: 5 bases; junction bases outside the gene matches: 3. The CDR3 DNA follows: TGTGCCAGCAGCAGGGGGAGCGAGACCCAGTACTTC. It translates to CASSRGSETQYF.

This chain links TRBV9 with TRBJ2-7; D not certain. V lost 4 bases, J lost 0 bases, and 11 bases lay in between. The germline V gene encodes CDR1 SGDLS and CDR2 YYNGEE. The CDR3 has 14 residues. The CDR3 sequence is CASSPRPFSYEQYF. CDR3 DNA sequence: TGTGCCAGCAGCCCCCGACCCTTCTCCTACGAGCAGTACTTC. The entire variable domain, with the rest obtained from reference TRBV9 and TRBJ2-7, is as follows: DSGVTQTPKHLITATGQRVTLRCSPRSGDLSVYWYQQSLDQGLQFLIQYYNGEERAKGNILERFSAQQFPDLHSELNLSSLELGDSALYFCASSPRPFSYEQYFGPGTRLTVT.

The CDR3 bases are TGTGCCAGCAGTATAGCTACACGGGAGGCTGGCTACACCTTC. Translating it yields CASSIATREAGYTF. This sequence joins TRBV6-6 and TRBJ1-2; D not resolved. The CDR3 has 14 amino acids. The V end was cut by 5 bases, the J end by 7 bases, with 17 bases between. Germline CDR1 MNHNY, CDR2 SVGAGI (reference sequence).

The chain carries TRBV19 and TRBJ2-3; no definite D call. CDR1 and CDR2 from the germline V gene are LNHDA and SQIVND (reference sequence). The V end was cut by 9 bases, the J end by 2 bases, with 12 bases between. This CDR3 is 13 amino acids long. The CDR3 spells CARPLWATDTQYF. The CDR3 DNA reads as TGTGCCAGACCCCTGTGGGCCACAGATACGCAGTATTTT.

This chain joins TRBV19 and TRBJ2-7, with 9 bases aligning to TRBD1. This CDR3 comprises 14 residues. V was clipped by 4 bases and J by 4 bases; unmatched bases: 5. The germline V gene has CDR1 LNHDA and CDR2 SQIVND (reference sequence). The chain's CDR3 is CASSTPGTGYEQYF. CDR3 in DNA: TGTGCCAGTAGTACCCCCGGGACAGGGTACGAGCAGTACTTC.

The chain couples TRBV5-1 to TRBJ2-1; D is uncertain. The ends were cut back, 0 bases at V and 5 bases at J, with 9 bases in the middle. Germline CDR1 SGHRS, CDR2 YFSETQ. This CDR3 contains 14 residues. The CDR3 region is CASSLAVGNNEQFF. Written as DNA, the CDR3 is TGCGCCAGCAGCTTGGCCGTGGGGAACAATGAGCAGTTCTTC.

This clone was observed a few times. J is TRBJ1-6 and V is TRBV2, with 7 bases that match TRBD1. The V segment lost 8 bases and the J segment 7 bases; nucleotides outside the gene matches: 8. The CDR3 extends over 14 amino acids. Germline loops: CDR1 SNHLY, CDR2 FYNNEI. DNA of the CDR3: TGTGCCAGCGGTAAAGGGGGCGTGAATTCACCCCTCCACTTT. It yields the protein CASGKGGVNSPLHF.

This clone was seen just once. The V and J genes are TRBV7-9 and TRBJ1-1; tentatively, D is TRBD1 (6 bases). Trimming removed 2 bases from V and 0 bases from J, with 10 bases in between. This CDR3 comprises 15 residues. Per germline, CDR1 SEHNR and CDR2 FQNEAQ (reference sequence). CDR3 DNA: TGTGCCAGCAGCTTAAGGGGGAGCATGAACACTGAAGCTTTCTTT. Translation gives CASSLRGSMNTEAFF.

The chain joins TRBV18 to TRBJ1-5; D unresolved. V lost 4 bases, J lost 8 bases, and 12 bases lay in between. The V gene's germline CDR1 is KGHSH and CDR2 LQKENI. The CDR3 is made up of 13 amino acids. The CDR3 nucleotides read TGTGCCAGCTCACGCGACCGACCAGAGCCCCAGCATTTT. The encoded protein is CASSRDRPEPQHF.

V usage is TRBV3-1 (or the pseudogene TRBV3-2) and J usage is TRBJ2-3; the D gene could be TRBD1 or TRBD2 (5 bases each). CDR1 is LGHDT, CDR2 YNNKEL, per germline (reference sequence). The CDR3 covers 16 residues. The V and J ends lost 5 bases and 6 bases respectively, with 21 bases between them. The CDR3 is CASSASGRAGWDTQYF. CDR3 sequence (DNA): TGTGCCAGCAGCGCTTCGGGCAGGGCGGGCTGGGATACGCAGTATTTT.

V gene TRBV19 combines with J gene TRBJ2-3; 11 bases are shared with TRBD2. The CDR3 covers 15 residues. Germline CDR1 and CDR2: LNHDA and SQIVND (reference sequence). V was clipped by 8 bases and J by 8 bases; unmatched bases: 12. CDR3 nucleotides: TGTGCCAGTTCTAGCGGGGGGATTGCCACGGGTACGCAGTATTTT. Translation: CASSSGGIATGTQYF.

The genes are TRBV6-5 and TRBJ2-3; perhaps TRBD2 as D (5 bases). The CDR3 is 15 residues long. Deletions cut 7 bases from V and 2 bases from J, with 16 bases between. CDR1 is MNHEY, CDR2 SVGAGI, per germline. CDR3 amino acids: CASTQDERFTDTQYF. The CDR3 region has the DNA TGTGCCAGCACCCAAGATGAGCGGTTCACAGATACGCAGTATTTT.

This chain uses TRBV6-5 with TRBJ1-2, with unresolved D. V was trimmed by 0 bases and J by 8 bases, leaving 10 bases between them. From germline, CDR1 is MNHEY and CDR2 SVGAGI. The CDR3 has 13 amino acids. The CDR3 loop reads CASSYSVGIGYTF. As DNA, the CDR3 is TGTGCCAGCAGTTACTCAGTGGGTATAGGCTACACCTTC.

The V call is TRBV12-3 or TRBV12-4, the J call TRBJ2-5, with a weak D call TRBD2 (5 bases). Trimming took 6 bases from V and 3 from J, leaving 11 bases between them. The CDR3 loop spans 13 amino acids. CDR3 DNA: TGTGCCAGCAGAAACTCCGGGGAAGAGACCCAGTACTTC. Translated, it gives CASRNSGEETQYF.

The rearrangement uses TRBV7-8 and TRBJ2-7; TRBD1 aligns across 7 bases. The V gene's germline CDR1 is SGHVS and CDR2 FQNEAQ. With 1 base clipped from V and 5 bases from J, the junction kept 2 bases outside the gene matches. The CDR3 loop spans 13 amino acids. CDR3 nucleotides: TGTGCCAGCAGCTTAGGACAGGGCGACGAGCAGTACTTC. As protein: CASSLGQGDEQYF.

This clone was found once. Different DNA sequences within this sample yield the same CDR3. V and J are TRBV4-2 and TRBJ1-5, with no clear D. Germline-derived CDR1 and CDR2 are LGHNA and YNFKEQ. The CDR3 spans 13 residues. Trimming took off 2 bases at V and 2 bases at J, with 4 bases between the two ends. This chain's CDR3 is CASSQQGNQPQHF. In DNA form, the CDR3 reads TGTGCCAGCAGCCAACAGGGCAATCAGCCCCAGCATTTT.

The sample holds a few counts of this clone. This chain joins TRBV4-2 and TRBJ2-7; TRBD2 is a possible D gene (5 bases). Germline loops: CDR1 LGHNA, CDR2 YNFKEQ. V lost 1 base and J lost 3, with 7 bases in between. CDR3 length: 13 residues. DNA of the CDR3: TGTGCCAGCAGCCAAGCCACTAGCTACGAGCAGTACTTC. Translation: CASSQATSYEQYF.

This chain connects TRBV5-5 to TRBJ2-5; TRBD2 aligns across 10 bases. Germline trimming cut 4 bases from V and 2 bases from J; bases unmatched to any gene: 5. Germline V gives CDR1 SGHKS, CDR2 YYEKEE (reference sequence). This CDR3 is 15 amino acids long. In nucleotides, the CDR3 is TGTGCCAGCAGCAGCGGGGGGGCCCGGCAAGAGACCCAGTACTTC. Amino acids: CASSSGGARQETQYF.

The chain has TRBV25-1 and TRBJ1-1; D remains ambiguous. This CDR3 has 15 residues. Germline V gene lookup returns CDR1 MGHDK and CDR2 SYGVNS. The V end was cut by 2 bases, the J end by 0 bases, with 10 bases between. The CDR3 nucleotides read TGTGCCAGCAGTGAACCAGGCAGCATGAACACTGAAGCTTTCTTT. It yields the protein CASSEPGSMNTEAFF. Complete variable domain (other parts from reference TRBV25-1 and TRBJ1-1): EADIYQTPRYLVIGTGKKITLECSQTMGHDKMYWYQQDPGMELHLIHYSYGVNSTEKGDLSSESTVSRIRTEHFPLTLESARPSHTSQYLCASSEPGSMNTEAFFGQGTRLTVV.

This clone was detected a few times. The rearrangement joins TRBV6-5 to TRBJ1-5; unclear D gene. From germline, CDR1 is MNHEY and CDR2 SVGAGI. Deletions cut 0 bases from V and 5 bases from J, with 11 bases between. The CDR3 has 15 residues. The CDR3 nucleotides read TGTGCCAGCAGTTACTCGACGGGGAGTGATCAGCCCCAGCATTTT. This codes for CASSYSTGSDQPQHF.